This TCR beta chain was observed in a study of blood T cell repertoires in COVID-19. Study-wide background: The recovered donors of Cohort 3 showed two negative PCRs, clearance, or symptom resolution. Italy, Spain and the United States were the sources of the convalescent and acute COVID-19 samples.

The method was immunoSEQ multiplex PCR; TCRdb's version includes in-frame clones alone and lacks a portion of them. Of some 180,000 clones listed, approximately 90% were seen once; the top ten hold 20% to 25%. Cohort placement rested on clinical history that participants reported themselves. The CDR3 runs to 15 residues. The J segment lost 0 bases and the V segment lost 3 bases, leaving 2 bases of the junction unmatched. Germline CDR1 and CDR2: SGHTA and FQGNSA. The clonotype was recovered from a woman aged 35 to 49 in a cohort exposed to, infected with or recovered from COVID-19 (not recorded which). The rearrangement links TRBV7-2 to TRBJ2-5, with 9 bases matching TRBD2. The sequencing input was PBMCs or T cells enriched from blood (not recorded which). The CDR3 loop is CASSFQRGDQETQYF. CDR3 nucleotide sequence: TGTGCCAGCAGCTTTCAGCGGGGGGACCAAGAGACCCAGTACTTC.